Shown below are 2 T cell receptor beta chains from a single sample sequenced in a study of HIV-infected patients and healthy controls. MiXCR, run by TCRdb on the 5' RACE reads, gives a single entry per CDR3 protein. The sample consists of 70,000 or so distinct CDR3 sequences, less than 20% of them appearing once. The source material was CD4+ T cells from blood. These receptors were collected from a human donor in good health.

The J gene is TRBJ2-4, the V gene TRBV6-5; D is possibly TRBD1 or TRBD2 (5 bases each). The V gene's germline CDR1 is MNHEY and CDR2 SVGAGI. The ends were cut back, 2 bases at V and 2 bases at J, with 10 bases in the middle. CDR3 length: 15 residues. The DNA of the CDR3 is TGTGCCAGCAGTTACACTTGGGGACCCAAAAACATTCAGTACTTC. It is translated as CASSYTWGPKNIQYF.

This clonotype was seen a few times. The J gene is TRBJ1-1, the V gene TRBV29-1; possibly TRBD1 for D (6 bases). Germline CDR1 is SQVTM and CDR2 is ANQGSEA. V gave up 7 bases and J gave up 7 bases, with 13 bases separating them. This CDR3 is 11 amino acids long. CDR3 protein: CSAGTYLEAFF. CDR3 DNA sequence: TGCAGCGCCGGGACATATCTTGAAGCTTTCTTT.